The 30 T cell receptor beta chains listed next were all sequenced from one sample in a study of CD8+CD57+ T cells in acquired aplastic anemia. The TCR beta profiling, which covered VDJ combination and CDR3 sequence, was carried out using genomic DNA as the template. From the reads, TCRdb called clonotypes with MiXCR, one entry per CDR3 protein. The data contain hundreds of thousands of distinct CDR3 sequences, roughly half of them seen just once; the ten biggest clones take up roughly 8%. The sequencing input was sorted CD4+, CD8+, or CD8+CD57+ T cells (not recorded which) from PBMCs. Every receptor here comes from a human donor with severe aplastic anemia or a healthy control (not recorded which).

The rearrangement links TRBV2 to TRBJ1-2, with 10 bases that match TRBD1. The CDR3 spans 17 residues. The germline V gene encodes CDR1 SNHLY and CDR2 FYNNEI. V shed 6 bases and J 7 bases; nucleotides not matched to a gene: 17. The CDR3 region is CASREPLGQGKGRGYTF. As DNA, the CDR3 is TGTGCCAGCAGGGAACCGTTGGGACAGGGGAAAGGGCGTGGCTACACCTTC.

The V call is TRBV7-9, the J call TRBJ2-1; TRBD2 aligns across 14 bases. Trimming removed 4 bases from V and 4 bases from J; junction bases left unmatched: 6. Germline V gene lookup returns CDR1 SEHNR and CDR2 FQNEAQ (reference sequence). CDR3 length: 17 amino acids. Here the CDR3 reads CASSSAGTSGGYNEQFF. CDR3 in DNA: TGTGCCAGCAGCTCCGCCGGGACTAGCGGGGGTTACAATGAGCAGTTCTTC.

This rearrangement joins TRBV5-8 to TRBJ2-5; 7 bases agree with TRBD2. Germline lookup yields CDR1 SGHTS and CDR2 YDEGEE. The CDR3 length is 13 residues. V lost 6 bases and J lost 3; bases outside the gene matches: 5. The CDR3 here is CASNSRGEETQYF. The CDR3, as DNA: TGTGCCAGCAACTCCCGGGGGGAAGAGACCCAGTACTTC.

This clonotype was seen repeatedly, ten times or more. The rearrangement uses TRBV6-6 and TRBJ1-5; TRBD1 matches at 7 bases. The CDR3 totals 15 residues. The germline CDR1 and CDR2 sequences are MNHNY and SVGAGI (reference sequence). Trimming cost V 2 bases and J 2 bases; bases outside gene matches: 3. The CDR3 DNA follows: TGTGCCAGCAGTTACCAGGGACAGCGCAATCAGCCCCAGCATTTT. Translated: CASSYQGQRNQPQHF.

This rearrangement joins TRBV5-1 to TRBJ2-2; D unresolved. The ends were cut back, 3 bases at V and 0 bases at J, with 6 bases in the middle. This CDR3 comprises 14 residues. Germline V gene lookup returns CDR1 SGHRS and CDR2 YFSETQ. Here the CDR3 reads CASSSEPNTGELFF. The CDR3 DNA sequence: TGCGCCAGCAGCTCCGAACCGAACACCGGGGAGCTGTTTTTT. The complete variable domain, with remaining parts taken from reference TRBV5-1 and TRBJ2-2, reads KAGVTQTPRYLIKTRGQQVTLSCSPISGHRSVSWYQQTPGQGLQFLFEYFSETQRNKGNFPGRFSGRQFSNSRSEMNVSTLELGDSALYLCASSSEPNTGELFFGEGSRLTVL.

About this clonotype: This clone may be a read error of a much larger clone one base away. The V call is TRBV27, the J call TRBJ2-7; no definite D call. Trimming stripped 2 bases from V and 3 bases from J, with 14 bases between. The CDR3 spans 15 residues. Germline V gene sequence: CDR1 MNHEY, CDR2 SMNVEV (reference sequence). This CDR3 reads CASSLRPPTSYEQYF. The CDR3 DNA sequence: TGTGCCAGCAGTTTAAGACCACCGACCAGCTACGAGCAGTACTTC.

On this clonotype itself: Because it lacks the conserved phenylalanine or tryptophan at the end, this CDR3 is likely a read error. The DNA is left out, because the CDR3 cannot be placed on it with certainty; the CDR3 is given as TCRdb lists it. The chain carries TRBV20-1 and TRBJ2-7; whether TRBD2, the table's D call, matches the DNA was not checked. The CDR3 contains 14 residues when both ends are counted. CDR1 and CDR2 from the germline V gene are DFQATT and SNEGSKA (reference sequence). The CDR3 protein is CSARVAGGPPTSST.

This clonotype was detected a few times. J is TRBJ2-1 and V is TRBV5-1; no definite D call. Germline V gene lookup returns CDR1 SGHRS and CDR2 YFSETQ. CDR3 length equals 14 residues. V was pared by 0 bases and J by 14 bases, with 18 bases between. CDR3 bases: TGCGCCAGCAGCTTGGGGGCCCCCAACTCGCTGGAGTTCTTC. Translated: CASSLGAPNSLEFF.

The rearrangement joins TRBV7-9 to TRBJ2-7; tentatively, D is TRBD1 or TRBD2 (5 bases each). The CDR3 totals 14 residues. CDR1 and CDR2 (germline): SEHNR, FQNEAQ (reference sequence). V was pared by 5 bases and J by 2 bases, with 13 bases between. The CDR3 sequence is CASSGPGTPYEQYF. CDR3 nucleotide sequence: TGTGCCAGCAGCGGACCCGGGACCCCCTACGAGCAGTACTTC.

Ten or more counts support this clonotype. V is TRBV7-3 and J is TRBJ2-3, with D perhaps TRBD1 (6 bases). V dropped 2 bases and J dropped 3 bases, with 9 bases sitting between them. Germline assignment: CDR1 SGHTA and CDR2 FQGTGA. The CDR3 sequence is 14 residues long. CDR3 in amino acids: CASSLYQGTDTQYF. The CDR3 region has the DNA TGTGCCAGCAGCTTATACCAGGGGACAGATACGCAGTATTTT.

Ten or more counts support this clonotype. The chain employs TRBV19 and TRBJ2-1; D unresolved. V dropped 7 bases and J dropped 2 bases, with 9 bases sitting between them. Germline lookup yields CDR1 LNHDA and CDR2 SQIVND (reference sequence). This CDR3 has 13 residues. In DNA, the CDR3 is TGTGCCAGTAATCAGGACCCCTACAATGAGCAGTTCTTC. It codes for CASNQDPYNEQFF.

The chain joins TRBV15 to TRBJ2-7; no reliable D call. The CDR3 contains 14 residues. Germline values: CDR1 LNHNV, CDR2 YYDKDF (reference sequence). V lost 0 bases and J 4 bases, leaving 10 bases between the germline ends. CDR3 amino acids: CATSRDKARYEQYF. CDR3 in DNA: TGTGCCACCAGCAGAGATAAGGCCAGATACGAGCAGTACTTC.

The chain couples TRBV12-3 or TRBV12-4 to TRBJ2-3; 8 bases match TRBD2. This CDR3 spans 15 amino acids. J lost 6 bases, V lost 6 bases, and 11 bases had no gene match. The CDR3 sequence: CASSTTSGARDTQYF. The CDR3 nucleotides read TGTGCCAGCAGCACAACTAGCGGAGCCAGGGATACGCAGTATTTT.

The chain is built from TRBV7-2 and TRBJ1-2; possibly TRBD1 for D (6 bases). CDR3 length equals 14 residues. CDR1 and CDR2 (germline): SGHTA, FQGNSA. V shed 1 base and J shed 6 bases, with 12 bases lying between them. The CDR3 protein is CASSLDAGGHGYTF. CDR3 in DNA: TGTGCCAGCAGCTTAGATGCGGGGGGCCATGGCTACACCTTC. The variable domain in full, completed from reference TRBV7-2 and TRBJ1-2, reads GAGVSQSPSNKVTEKGKDVELRCDPISGHTALYWYRQSLGQGLEFLIYFQGNSAPDKSGLPSDRFSAERTGGSVSTLTIQRTQQEDSAVYLCASSLDAGGHGYTFGSGTRLTVV.

The DNA for the CDR3 is TGTGCCAGCAGTGAATTTAAGCGTCAAGGGGAACCTGGAAACACCATATATTTT. Translating gives CASSEFKRQGEPGNTIYF. J is TRBJ1-3 and V is TRBV25-1, with TRBD1 as a possible D gene (5 bases). The V end was cut by 1 base, the J end by 2 bases, with 18 bases between. This CDR3 comprises 18 residues. Germline V gene lookup returns CDR1 MGHDK and CDR2 SYGVNS.

V is TRBV7-2 and J is TRBJ2-7; TRBD2 might be the D (6 bases). Looked up from germline, CDR1 is SGHTA and CDR2 is FQGNSA. Trimming cost V 5 bases and J 6 bases, with 20 bases left between them. This CDR3 comprises 15 residues. The CDR3 DNA is TGTGCCAGCAGCCCATCTGGGACTGACGCCCTCGAGCAGTACTTC. Translated, it gives CASSPSGTDALEQYF.

The rearrangement joins TRBV7-9 to TRBJ2-7; 7 bases are a match to TRBD2. Germline V gene lookup returns CDR1 SEHNR and CDR2 FQNEAQ (reference sequence). Trimming at V came to 1 base and at J to 2 bases, leaving 5 bases not matched to a gene. CDR3 size: 15 residues. CDR3 sequence (DNA): TGTGCCAGCAGCTTAGTGGTGGGAGGGGCCTACGAGCAGTACTTC. Translating gives CASSLVVGGAYEQYF.

At least ten counts were recorded for this clonotype. The genes are TRBV5-1 and TRBJ1-4, with D perhaps matching TRBD1 (6 bases). The germline V gene has CDR1 SGHRS and CDR2 YFSETQ. The CDR3 runs to 14 residues. With 7 bases removed from V and 4 bases from J, the gap between germline ends came to 14 bases. The CDR3 region is CASGRGGSNEKLFF. The CDR3 DNA sequence: TGCGCCAGCGGAAGGGGGGGAAGTAATGAAAAACTGTTTTTT.

This clonotype appeared many times. J is TRBJ2-3 and V is TRBV20-1, with D unclear. Germline assignment: CDR1 DFQATT and CDR2 SNEGSKA (reference sequence). This CDR3 is 14 amino acids long. V was pared by 3 bases and J by 6 bases, with 16 bases between. The CDR3 bases are TGCAGTGCTAGTAGATTCCCCACAGACGATACGCAGTATTTT. Amino acids: CSASRFPTDDTQYF.

This clonotype was observed a few times. This chain joins TRBV7-3 and TRBJ1-1; maybe TRBD1 (6 bases). Trimming took off 2 bases at V and 6 bases at J, with 16 bases between the two ends. Germline V CDR1 and CDR2: SGHTA, FQGTGA. The CDR3 sequence is 15 residues long. CDR3 loop: CASSLVTAGVAEAFF. CDR3 coding DNA: TGTGCCAGCAGCTTAGTTACAGCAGGGGTGGCTGAAGCTTTCTTT.

This clonotype was seen many times. This chain joins TRBV7-3 and TRBJ2-2; D is undetermined. Germline lookup yields CDR1 SGHTA and CDR2 FQGTGA. Trimming cost V 4 bases and J 1 base, with 1 base left between them. This CDR3 spans 12 amino acids. CDR3 nucleotides: TGTGCCAGCAGCTGGAACACCGGGGAGCTGTTTTTT. Amino acids: CASSWNTGELFF.

The table lists this clonotype with many counts. The V and J genes are TRBV20-1 and TRBJ2-7; 8 bases line up with TRBD1. The junction had 12 bases not matched to a gene; V was cut back by 5 bases and J by 6 bases. Germline V gene lookup returns CDR1 DFQATT and CDR2 SNEGSKA (reference sequence). This CDR3 spans 14 amino acids. The CDR3 DNA reads as TGCAGTGCTGACCCTCGGACAGGGATAGGCGAGCAGTACTTC. Its translation is CSADPRTGIGEQYF.

This chain links TRBV6-5 with TRBJ1-4; possible D gene TRBD1, 5 bases. The CDR3 is 14 amino acids. V lost 1 base and J 10 bases, leaving 13 bases between the germline ends. The germline V gene has CDR1 MNHEY and CDR2 SVGAGI. DNA of the CDR3: TGTGCCAGCAGTTACTGGGGGTCGTCTGGAAAACTGTTTTTT. Amino acid sequence: CASSYWGSSGKLFF.

Comments on this clonotype: This sequence may be a read error, since a much larger clone differs from it by one base. The gene calls are TRBV11-2 and TRBJ2-5; D might be TRBD2 (7 bases). There are 15 residues in the CDR3. Germline CDR1 and CDR2: SGHAT and FQNNGV. CDR3 sequence reads: CACSRVGGGWETQYF. CDR3 nucleotides: TGTGCCTGCAGCCGGGTCGGCGGGGGCTGGGAGACCCAGTACTTC.

The J gene is TRBJ1-1, the V gene TRBV19; D gene uncertain. Germline V gene data show CDR1 as LNHDA and CDR2 as SQIVND (reference sequence). Trimming removed 4 bases at V and 4 bases at J, with 19 bases between. This CDR3 comprises 16 residues. CDR3 DNA: TGTGCCAGTAGTAATCACGGGTGGGGAGGAAGCACTGAAGCTTTCTTT. Translating gives CASSNHGWGGSTEAFF.

This clonotype has at least ten counts. This chain links TRBV11-2 with TRBJ2-5; 10 bases fit TRBD2. Germline V CDR1 and CDR2: SGHAT, FQNNGV. CDR3 length equals 16 residues. With 7 bases clipped from V and 3 bases from J, the junction kept 11 bases outside the gene matches. CDR3 coding DNA: TGTGCCAGCACCAAAACCATAGCGGGGGGCAAAGAGACCCAGTACTTC. Protein: CASTKTIAGGKETQYF.

This clonotype was picked up many times. The chain links TRBV6-2 or TRBV6-3 to TRBJ1-6; D unresolved. This CDR3 region has 13 residues. Between the trimmed V and J ends, which lost 7 bases and 7 bases, there was a span of 11 bases. From germline, CDR1 is MNHEY and CDR2 SVGEGT. CDR3 sequence (DNA): TGTGCCAGCACAACAACCGGGAATTCACCCCTCCACTTT. Protein sequence: CASTTTGNSPLHF.

The chain recombines TRBV24-1 with TRBJ2-1; D gene uncertain. CDR3 length: 16 residues. The V gene lost 4 bases and the J gene lost 1 base, with 13 bases spanning the gap. Germline V gene sequence: CDR1 KGHDR, CDR2 SFDVKD. CDR3 bases: TGTGCCACCAGTGACCCCGGCGGCGAGTCCTACAATGAGCAGTTCTTC. Translation gives CATSDPGGESYNEQFF.

Note on this clonotype: A read error may account for a junction end that differs from germline. J is TRBJ1-3 and V is TRBV7-9; tentative D call: TRBD1 (6 bases). This CDR3 comprises 15 residues. The V gene's germline CDR1 is SEHNR and CDR2 FQNEAQ (reference sequence). CDR3: CASSQGAGGENTVYF. The CDR3 DNA sequence: TGTGCCAGCAGCCAAGGCGCCGGGGGCGAAAACACCGTATATTTT.

This clonotype has only a few counts. This may arise from a read error, as a much more abundant clone is one base away. CDR3 sequence: CASSQMLALSETQYF. The CDR3 DNA follows: TGTGCCAGCAGCCAAATGTTGGCGTTATCGGAGACCCAGTACTTC. V and J are TRBV6-1 and TRBJ2-5; D not resolved. The CDR3 loop spans 15 amino acids. Trimming took 6 bases from V and 5 from J, leaving 19 bases between them. The germline V gene encodes CDR1 MNHNS and CDR2 SASEGT.